What follows are 14 T cell receptor beta chains derived from one specimen sequenced in a study of blood T cell repertoires in COVID-19. TCRdb's copy holds only in-frame clones and misses some; the assay was immunoSEQ multiplex PCR. The table records under 250,000 clones, almost 85% of them present only once. Source material: PBMCs or T cells enriched from blood (not recorded which). These receptor sequences come from a woman in her forties or fifties with acute COVID-19.

This chain connects TRBV14 to TRBJ2-2; TRBD2 is a possible D gene (5 bases). The germline gives CDR1 SGHDN, CDR2 FVKESK. Between the trimmed V and J ends, which lost 1 base and 5 bases, there was a span of 8 bases. This CDR3 is built from 14 residues. The CDR3 region has the DNA TGTGCCAGCAGCCAAGTGGTAGCGACCGGGGAGCTGTTTTTT. Translating gives CASSQVVATGELFF.

This clone was seen a few times. The V gene is TRBV30, the J gene TRBJ1-1, with TRBD1 matching over 9 bases. Germline CDR1 GTSNPN, CDR2 SVGIG (reference sequence). After removal of 2 bases from V and 4 bases from J, the junction contained 8 bases not matched to a gene. The length of the CDR3 is 15 residues. The CDR3 spells CAWSLTGTGSTEAFF. CDR3 coding DNA: TGTGCCTGGAGTCTGACCGGGACAGGGAGCACTGAAGCTTTCTTT.

With respect to this clone: An end of the junction differs from the germline gene, which may be a read error. In nucleotides, the CDR3 is TGTGCCAGCAGCTTAGCGGTCCTAGCGGGGGGGCTGCTGGACTTC. This encodes CASSLAVLAGGLLDF. The genes are TRBV7-9 and TRBJ2-7; TRBD2 matches at 12 bases. The CDR3 has 15 residues. Germline CDR1 reads SEHNR; CDR2 reads FQNEAQ (reference sequence). Filled out from reference TRBV7-9 and TRBJ2-7, the complete variable domain reads DTGVSQNPRHKITKRGQNVTFRCDPISEHNRLYWYRQTLGQGPEFLTYFQNEAQLEKSRLLSDRFSAERPKGSFSTLEIQRTEQGDSAMYLCASSLAVLAGGLLDFGPGTRLTVT.

The chain couples TRBV6-6 to TRBJ2-5; TRBD2 agrees at 12 bases. The CDR3 totals 16 residues. Germline CDR1 is MNHNY and CDR2 is SVGAGI (reference sequence). V dropped 6 bases and J dropped 5; count of bases not matched to a gene: 10. DNA of the CDR3: TGTGCCAGCAGGTTTACTAGCGGGGGGCCGGGTGAGACCCAGTACTTC. Translating gives CASRFTSGGPGETQYF.

The rearrangement uses TRBV18 and TRBJ1-2; D unresolved. The CDR3 contains 14 residues. The germline V and J ends were trimmed by 2 bases and 0 bases, with 7 bases remaining between them. The germline V gene encodes CDR1 KGHSH and CDR2 LQKENI. CDR3 sequence reads: CASSPGETNYGYTF. The DNA for the CDR3 is TGTGCCAGCTCACCAGGAGAGACTAACTATGGCTACACCTTC. Supplemented by reference TRBV18 and TRBJ1-2, the full variable domain reads NAGVMQNPRHLVRRRGQEARLRCSPMKGHSHVYWYRQLPEEGLKFMVYLQKENIIDESGMPKERFSAEFPKEGPSILRIQQVVRGDSAAYFCASSPGETNYGYTFGSGTRLTVV.

As for this clone: Other DNA sequences from this sample encode an identical CDR3 as well. The chain carries TRBV5-1 and TRBJ2-5, with 11 positions matching TRBD2. V lost 0 bases and J lost 5; bases outside the gene matches: 3. The CDR3 length is 15 residues. Germline loops: CDR1 SGHRS, CDR2 YFSETQ. Here the CDR3 reads CASSLGLAGRETQYF. Written as DNA, the CDR3 is TGCGCCAGCAGCTTGGGACTAGCGGGGCGGGAGACCCAGTACTTC.

This chain joins TRBV3-1 (or the pseudogene TRBV3-2) and TRBJ1-2; D ambiguous. V gave up 4 bases and J gave up 8 bases, with 14 bases separating them. The CDR3 runs to 13 residues. Germline assignment: CDR1 LGHDT and CDR2 YNNKEL (reference sequence). CDR3: CASSPLTRRGYTF. The CDR3 DNA reads TGTGCCAGCAGCCCCCTTACGCGGCGCGGCTACACCTTC.

The chain combines TRBV7-8 with TRBJ2-1; D unclear. The CDR3 runs to 15 residues. Trimming left V 8 bases short and J 8 bases short, with 22 bases between. Germline V gene lookup returns CDR1 SGHVS and CDR2 FQNEAQ. The CDR3 region is CASLPPRVKEDEQFF. In DNA, the CDR3 is TGTGCCAGCCTTCCCCCTCGGGTTAAAGAAGATGAGCAGTTCTTC.

The rearrangement links TRBV6-6 to TRBJ1-2; D may be TRBD1 (6 bases). The CDR3 consists of 14 residues. V lost 2 bases, J lost 6 bases, and 13 bases lay in between. The germline CDR1 and CDR2 sequences are MNHNY and SVGAGI (reference sequence). The CDR3, as DNA: TGTGCCAGCAGTTACGCACAGGGAAGGAATGGCTACACCTTC. This encodes CASSYAQGRNGYTF.

This chain connects TRBV5-1 to TRBJ2-5, with TRBD1 matching over 7 bases. CDR1 and CDR2 from the germline V gene are SGHRS and YFSETQ. Unmatched junction bases numbered 4, after V lost 4 bases and J lost 1 base. The CDR3 covers 14 residues. The CDR3 DNA sequence: TGCGCCAGCAGCACAGGACAGGTCCAAGAGACCCAGTACTTC. It encodes CASSTGQVQETQYF.

V usage is TRBV9 and J usage is TRBJ1-2, with 10 bases matching TRBD1. Germline V CDR1 and CDR2: SGDLS, YYNGEE. The trim removed 3 bases at V and 5 bases at J, leaving 7 bases unmatched. The CDR3 has 15 amino acids. The CDR3 coding sequence is TGTGCCAGCAGCGACAGACAGGGGGCGTATTATGGCTACACCTTC. Protein: CASSDRQGAYYGYTF.

The rearrangement links TRBV4-3 to TRBJ2-3; 9 bases match TRBD2. Germline loops: CDR1 LGHNA, CDR2 YSLEER. The CDR3 has 15 amino acids. V shed 2 bases, J shed 5 bases, and the junction held 5 bases outside the gene matches. The CDR3 nucleotides are TGCGCCAGCAGCCAATCCCTAGCGGGGATAGATACGCAGTATTTT. It yields the protein CASSQSLAGIDTQYF.

The V call is TRBV15, the J call TRBJ1-2, with 7 bases fitting TRBD1. With V trimmed by 1 base and J by 8 bases, 16 bases remained unmatched. The CDR3 totals 17 residues. The germline V gene encodes CDR1 LNHNV and CDR2 YYDKDF (reference sequence). CDR3 in DNA: TGTGCCACCAGCAGAGGAGGGGCCAGGGGGGCGGACGCGGGCTACACCTTC. Its protein is CATSRGGARGADAGYTF.

This sequence joins TRBV7-2 and TRBJ2-1; 7 bases match TRBD2. This CDR3 contains 15 residues. Trimming removed 5 bases from V and 9 bases from J; junction bases left unmatched: 13. In germline, CDR1 is SGHTA, CDR2 FQGNSA. The CDR3 DNA reads TGTGCCAGCAGCGTTGGGACTACTGGCGGGGGTGAGCAGTTCTTC. This encodes CASSVGTTGGGEQFF.